The 13 T cell receptor beta chains listed next were all sequenced from one sample in a study of blood T cells in healthy people across ages. For the second PCR, which ran for about 6 to 11 cycles, a sample-barcoded 5' primer and a J-beta primer mix were used. TCRdb fed the 5' RACE reads into MiXCR, producing one record per CDR3 protein. The data show fewer than 900,000 distinct CDR3 sequences, about 36% seen once. The source material was blood. The source of these receptors is a man between 18 and 29 years old in good health.

This clonotype was detected only a few times. V is TRBV2 and J is TRBJ2-1; weak D call: TRBD2 (6 bases). Trimming cost V 4 bases and J 7 bases, with 11 bases left between them. Germline V gene lookup returns CDR1 SNHLY and CDR2 FYNNEI. The CDR3 has 13 residues. The CDR3 nucleotides read TGTGCCAGCAGTGCTAGCGTGGGGAATGAGCAGTTCTTC. Residues: CASSASVGNEQFF.

This clonotype was observed a handful of times. V gene TRBV21-1 combines with J gene TRBJ2-7; TRBD1 is the table's D call, not checked against the DNA. TRBV21-1 is a recognized pseudogene. This CDR3 has 13 amino acids. In nucleotides, the CDR3 is TGTGCCAGCAGCAAAACAGGGGGCTACGAGCAGTACTTC. Translation: CASSKTGGYEQYF.

The rearrangement uses TRBV6-5 and TRBJ1-1; TRBD1 matches 9 bases. This CDR3 region has 20 residues. Germline V gene lookup returns CDR1 MNHEY and CDR2 SVGAGI. V shed 1 base, J shed 4 bases, and the junction held 19 bases outside the gene matches. CDR3 loop: CASSYWGAGRDREIVTEAFF. The CDR3 DNA follows: TGTGCCAGCAGTTACTGGGGAGCCGGCCGGGACAGGGAGATAGTCACTGAAGCTTTCTTT.

This clonotype has a handful of counts. The rearrangement links TRBV7-2 to TRBJ2-5, with no clear D. V lost 2 bases and J lost 2, with 12 bases in between. The germline V gene encodes CDR1 SGHTA and CDR2 FQGNSA. This CDR3 has 15 residues. This CDR3 reads CASSLMWQKQETQYF. DNA for the CDR3: TGTGCCAGCAGCTTAATGTGGCAGAAACAAGAGACCCAGTACTTC.

V and J are TRBV12-3 or TRBV12-4 and TRBJ1-2; no reliable D call. This CDR3 has 12 amino acids. V dropped 11 bases and J dropped 1 base, with 11 bases sitting between them. As DNA, the CDR3 is TGTGCCGCCTCCTCAGTTAACTATGGCTACACCTTC. Translated, it gives CAASSVNYGYTF.

The chain is built from TRBV20-1 and TRBJ1-2; no clear D. The V end was cut by 0 bases, the J end by 0 bases, with 14 bases between. Germline V lookup: CDR1 DFQATT, CDR2 SNEGSKA (reference sequence). The CDR3 runs to 16 residues. The CDR3 protein is CSARDQNSASNYGYTF. Here the CDR3 DNA reads TGCAGTGCTAGAGATCAAAACAGTGCGTCTAACTATGGCTACACCTTC.

J is TRBJ1-6 and V is TRBV20-1; possibly TRBD1 for D (6 bases). V lost 8 bases and J 9 bases, leaving 14 bases between the germline ends. Germline V gene data show CDR1 as DFQATT and CDR2 as SNEGSKA (reference sequence). The CDR3 loop spans 12 amino acids. The CDR3, as DNA: TGCAGTCGAAGCAGGGGATGTTCACCCCTCCACTTT. Its translation is CSRSRGCSPLHF.

Comment on this clonotype: Since a much larger clone is just one base distant, this may be a read error. This chain joins TRBV4-3 and TRBJ1-4; D is ambiguous. The germline V gene encodes CDR1 LGHNA and CDR2 YSLEER. CDR3 length: 13 amino acids. This CDR3 is CAGSQARQEKLFF. The CDR3 DNA reads TGCGCCGGCAGCCAAGCAAGGCAGGAAAAACTGTTTTTT.

The rearrangement uses TRBV7-2 and TRBJ1-2, with no clear D. Per the germline V gene, CDR1 is SGHTA and CDR2 is FQGNSA. CDR3 length: 14 residues. Trimming took off 1 base at V and 4 bases at J, with 10 bases between the two ends. The chain's CDR3 is CASSLDISTYGYTF. In DNA, the CDR3 is TGTGCCAGCAGCTTAGATATAAGCACCTATGGCTACACCTTC.

This clonotype appeared many times. This rearrangement joins TRBV27 to TRBJ2-1; D may be TRBD1 (6 bases). Between the trimmed V and J ends, which lost 8 bases and 6 bases, there was a span of 23 bases. Germline lookup yields CDR1 MNHEY and CDR2 SMNVEV (reference sequence). The CDR3 spans 16 residues. The CDR3 reads CASAKFQGSGFNEQFF. CDR3 nucleotide sequence: TGTGCCAGCGCCAAATTCCAGGGGTCTGGGTTCAATGAGCAGTTCTTC.

The DNA of the CDR3 is TGTGCCAGCAGCCCCAGGCGGAATCGGGGCTACACCTTC. It specifies CASSPRRNRGYTF. V gene TRBV7-6 combines with J gene TRBJ1-2, with D hard to call. Germline V lookup: CDR1 SGHVS, CDR2 FNYEAQ. V gave up 5 bases and J gave up 8 bases, with 15 bases separating them. CDR3 length equals 13 residues.

This chain connects TRBV2 to TRBJ2-3; 8 nucleotides align to TRBD1. V trimming: 8 bases; J trimming: 6 bases; junction bases outside the gene matches: 7. The CDR3 loop spans 13 amino acids. Per germline, CDR1 SNHLY and CDR2 FYNNEI. The CDR3 loop is CASFRGRSDTQYF. For the CDR3, the DNA is TGTGCCAGCTTCAGGGGGCGGTCTGATACGCAGTATTTT.

The chain joins TRBV3-1 to TRBJ1-1; no definite D call. The CDR3 runs to 13 residues. CDR1 LGHDT and CDR2 YNNKEL come from the germline V gene (reference sequence). The V gene lost 4 bases and the J gene lost 7 bases, with 13 bases spanning the gap. For the CDR3, the DNA is TGTGCCAGCAGCCCCAAGAGCACGGGTGAAGCTTTCTTT. Residues: CASSPKSTGEAFF.